This T cell receptor beta chain derives from a study of blood T cells in healthy people across ages. This clonotype has just a few counts. Alongside a J-beta primer mix, a sample-barcoded 5' primer served in a second PCR lasting about 7 to 11 cycles. TCRdb fed the 5' RACE reads into MiXCR, producing one record per CDR3 protein. The sample includes 850,000 to 1,300,000 distinct CDR3 sequences, less than 50% of them seen just once. The sequence came from a woman aged 60-75 years in good health. The specimen sequenced was blood.

CDR3 loop: CASFSSGRGEQYF. CDR3 DNA: TGTGCCAGCTTCTCTAGCGGGAGGGGCGAGCAGTACTTC. The chain carries TRBV27 and TRBJ2-7, with 12 bases matching TRBD2. The germline CDR1 and CDR2 sequences are MNHEY and SMNVEV (reference sequence). The CDR3 is made up of 13 amino acids. Trimming took 8 bases from V and 6 from J; bases not matched to a gene: 5.